These 10 T cell receptor beta chains were sequenced from one sample in a study of early T cells in non-severe SARS-CoV-2 infection. MiXCR, applied by TCRdb to the 5' RACE reads, yields one record per CDR3 protein. The top ten clones hold 1.3% of a sample with around 100,000 distinct CDR3 sequences, 16% of them seen once. Sample: whole blood. The receptors stem from an adult who was a healthcare worker with PCR-confirmed SARS-CoV-2 infection or an uninfected control (not recorded which).

To note about this clonotype: A much larger clone differs from this one at a single base, so this may be a read error. Since no conserved phenylalanine or tryptophan closes the CDR3, a read error is the likely cause. V usage is TRBV29-1 and J usage is TRBJ1-5; D perhaps matches TRBD1 (5 bases). This CDR3 region has 13 residues. Germline V lookup: CDR1 SQVTM, CDR2 ANQGSEA. Deletions cut 7 bases from V and 4 bases from J, with 14 bases between. In nucleotides, the CDR3 is TGCAGCGCGTTGGCCGCAGGGAATCAGCCCCAGCATTCT. It encodes CSALAAGNQPQHS.

The rearrangement links TRBV20-1 to TRBJ1-1; D perhaps matches TRBD1 (5 bases). CDR3 length equals 13 residues. Germline V CDR1 and CDR2: DFQATT, SNEGSKA (reference sequence). V was cut by 0 bases and J by 4 bases, with 9 bases left in between. CDR3 nucleotides: TGCAGTGCTAGAGAGGGAGGGGTCACTGAAGCTTTCTTT. Protein sequence: CSAREGGVTEAFF.

This clonotype has more than one count but fewer than ten. V and J are TRBV10-2 and TRBJ2-1; 11 bases agree with TRBD2. V was pared by 3 bases and J by 4 bases, with 2 bases of the junction left unmatched. CDR3 length: 15 residues. The germline gives CDR1 WSHSY, CDR2 SAAADI. The CDR3, as DNA: TGCGCCAGCAGTGACGGGACTAGCGGATACAATGAGCAGTTCTTC. Protein sequence: CASSDGTSGYNEQFF.

This clonotype has only a few counts. The CDR3 is CSASQARPVTDTQYF. The CDR3 DNA reads TGCAGTGCTAGCCAAGCCCGCCCCGTCACAGATACGCAGTATTTT. The gene calls are TRBV20-1 and TRBJ2-3; D is ambiguous. The V end lost 3 bases, the J end lost 2 bases, and 15 bases lay between the germline ends. Germline V gene data show CDR1 as DFQATT and CDR2 as SNEGSKA (reference sequence). CDR3 size: 15 residues.

This clonotype has a handful of counts. This sequence joins TRBV19 and TRBJ2-1; TRBD2 aligns across 9 bases. CDR1 is LNHDA, CDR2 SQIVND, per germline (reference sequence). The CDR3 has 15 residues. J gave up 7 bases and V 1 base, and 5 bases lay outside the gene matches. CDR3 bases: TGTGCCAGTAGTATAGGTAGCGGGAGTGCTAATGAGCAGTTCTTC. Translating gives CASSIGSGSANEQFF.

The rearrangement uses TRBV5-1 and TRBJ2-7; 8 bases agree with TRBD1. Per germline, CDR1 SGHRS and CDR2 YFSETQ. The V and J ends lost 0 bases and 4 bases, in that order; junction bases with no gene match: 12. The CDR3 is 17 amino acids. Written as DNA, the CDR3 is TGCGCCAGCAGCTTGGTTACGGCAGGGGGCGACAGGTACGAGCAGTACTTC. It codes for CASSLVTAGGDRYEQYF.

This clonotype was detected only a few times. The rearrangement links TRBV7-9 to TRBJ1-6, with D hard to call. Germline-derived CDR1 and CDR2 are SEHNR and FQNEAQ (reference sequence). The CDR3 consists of 13 residues. Trimming pared 5 bases from V and 11 bases from J, leaving 13 bases between. The CDR3 region is CASSQGLQPPLHF. DNA for the CDR3: TGTGCCAGCAGCCAAGGCCTCCAACCACCCCTCCACTTT.

The chain employs TRBV5-6 and TRBJ1-1; D might be TRBD1 (5 bases). The CDR3 loop spans 17 amino acids. The germline gives CDR1 SGHDT, CDR2 YYEEEE. The V end lost 4 bases, the J end lost 8 bases, and 27 bases lay between the germline ends. The CDR3 coding sequence is TGTGCCAGCAGCCCCGGCCCCAGGGTTTGGAGGAAGGTGGAAGCTTTCTTT. Translating gives CASSPGPRVWRKVEAFF.

The table lists this clonotype with many counts. CDR3 bases: TGTGCCACCAGTGATAACGGAGACAATGAGCAGTTCTTC. Translated, it gives CATSDNGDNEQFF. The V and J genes are TRBV24-1 and TRBJ2-1; D ambiguous. V was cut by 3 bases and J by 5 bases, with 7 bases left in between. The CDR3 runs 13 residues. CDR1 and CDR2 from the germline V gene are KGHDR and SFDVKD.

This clonotype was observed many times. V usage is TRBV10-1 and J usage is TRBJ2-1; the D gene is possibly TRBD2 (6 bases). The ends were cut back, 0 bases at V and 8 bases at J, with 8 bases in the middle. CDR1 is WNHNN and CDR2 is SYGVQD in the germline V gene (reference sequence). The CDR3 covers 13 residues. Here the CDR3 DNA reads TGCGCCAGCAGTGAGTCAGCGGGCGATGAGCAGTTCTTC. Translation: CASSESAGDEQFF.